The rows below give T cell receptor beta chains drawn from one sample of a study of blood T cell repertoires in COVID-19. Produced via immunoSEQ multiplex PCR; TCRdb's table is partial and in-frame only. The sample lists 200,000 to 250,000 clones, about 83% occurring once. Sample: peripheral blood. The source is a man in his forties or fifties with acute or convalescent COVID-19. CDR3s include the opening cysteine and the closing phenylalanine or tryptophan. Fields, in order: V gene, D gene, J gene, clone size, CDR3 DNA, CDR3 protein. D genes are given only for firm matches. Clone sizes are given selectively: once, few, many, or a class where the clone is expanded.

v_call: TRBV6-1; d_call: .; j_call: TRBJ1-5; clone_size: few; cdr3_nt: TGTGCCAGCAGTGGGGGCTGGGGGGGTGGCAATCAGCCCCAGCATTTT; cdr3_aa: CASSGGWGGGNQPQHF
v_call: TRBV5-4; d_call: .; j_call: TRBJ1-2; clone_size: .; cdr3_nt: TGTGCCAGCAGCTTGGCTATAGGGGTAGGTGGCTACACCTTC; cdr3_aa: CASSLAIGVGGYTF
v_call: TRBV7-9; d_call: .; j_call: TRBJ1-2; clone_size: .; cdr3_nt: TGTGCCAGCAGCTTGCACAAAAACTATGGCTACACCTTC; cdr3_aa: CASSLHKNYGYTF
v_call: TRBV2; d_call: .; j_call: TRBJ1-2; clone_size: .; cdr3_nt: TGTGCCAGCAGTGAAGCAAGTATCGGTTATGGCTACACCTTC; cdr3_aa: CASSEASIGYGYTF
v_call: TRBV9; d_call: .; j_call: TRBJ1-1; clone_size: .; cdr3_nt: TGTGCCAGCAGCGCGGAGGGGAAGGAAGCTTTCTTT; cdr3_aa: CASSAEGKEAFF
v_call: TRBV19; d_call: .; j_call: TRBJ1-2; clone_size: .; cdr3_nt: TGTGCCAGTAGTACGACAACTAACTATGGCTACACCTTC; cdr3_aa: CASSTTTNYGYTF
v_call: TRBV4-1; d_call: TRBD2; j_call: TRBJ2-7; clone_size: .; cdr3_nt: TGCGCCAGCAGCCGCGGTAGGGCTAGCGGCACCTACGAGCAGTACTTC; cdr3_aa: CASSRGRASGTYEQYF
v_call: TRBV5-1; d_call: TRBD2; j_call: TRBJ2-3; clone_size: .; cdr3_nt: TGCGCCAGCAGCTTGCGGCTAGCGGGGGGGACTAGCACAGATACGCAGTATTTT; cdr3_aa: CASSLRLAGGTSTDTQYF
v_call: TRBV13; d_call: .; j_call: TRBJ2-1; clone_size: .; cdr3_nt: TGTGCCAGCAGCTTAGCATCGGGGGTCTACAATGAGCAGTTCTTC; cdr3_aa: CASSLASGVYNEQFF
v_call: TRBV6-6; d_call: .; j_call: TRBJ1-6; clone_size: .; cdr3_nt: TGTGCCAGCACCCGACCAGGGAGGTCGAGAGATTCACCCCTCCACTTT; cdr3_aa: CASTRPGRSRDSPLHF
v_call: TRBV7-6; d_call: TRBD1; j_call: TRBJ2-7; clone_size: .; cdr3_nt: TGTGCCAGCAGCTTAGCGGGACAGGGGACCTACGAGCAGTACTTC; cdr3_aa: CASSLAGQGTYEQYF
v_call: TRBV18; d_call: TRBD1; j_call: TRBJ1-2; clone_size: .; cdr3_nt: TGTGCCAGCTCCCTTAGACAGGGTTCAGGATACTATGGCTACACCTTC; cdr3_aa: CASSLRQGSGYYGYTF
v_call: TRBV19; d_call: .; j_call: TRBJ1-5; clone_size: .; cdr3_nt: TGTGCCAGTGGGTGGGCATCCGGGGATAATCAGCCCCAGCATTTT; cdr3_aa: CASGWASGDNQPQHF
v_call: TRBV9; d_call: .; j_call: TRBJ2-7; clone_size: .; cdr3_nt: TGTGCCAGCAGCCTGACTCCGACAGGTTCCTACGAGCAGTACTTC; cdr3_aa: CASSLTPTGSYEQYF
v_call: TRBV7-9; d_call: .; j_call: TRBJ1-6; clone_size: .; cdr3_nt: TGTGCCAGCAGCCCGGGGGTTTGGGGTTCACCCCTCCACTTT; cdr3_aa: CASSPGVWGSPLHF
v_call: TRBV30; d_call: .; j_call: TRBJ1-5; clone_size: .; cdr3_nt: TGTGCCTGGAGTCTCCGGGACATGGCTCCCCAGCATTTT; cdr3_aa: CAWSLRDMAPQHF
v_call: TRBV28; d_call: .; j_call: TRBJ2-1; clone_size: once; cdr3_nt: TGTGCCAGCAGTTTAATGGCGGTATACAATGAGCAGTTCTTC; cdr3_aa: CASSLMAVYNEQFF
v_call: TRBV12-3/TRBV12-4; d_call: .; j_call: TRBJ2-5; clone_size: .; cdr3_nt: TGTGCCAGCACCGCATGGCAGCAAGAGACCCAGTACTTC; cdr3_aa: CASTAWQQETQYF
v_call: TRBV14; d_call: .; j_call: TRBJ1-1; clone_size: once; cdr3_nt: TGTGCCAGCAGCCAAATGTCAGGGATCACTGAAGCTTTCTTT; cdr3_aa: CASSQMSGITEAFF
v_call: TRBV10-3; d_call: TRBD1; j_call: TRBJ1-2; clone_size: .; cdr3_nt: TGTGCCATCAGTGAGTCCGGGACAGGGAAGAATGGCTACACCTTC; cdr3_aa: CAISESGTGKNGYTF
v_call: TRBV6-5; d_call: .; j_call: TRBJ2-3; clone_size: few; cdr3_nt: TGTGCCAGCAGTTACCGGCAGGTAGACCTACTCAAGGAGTATTTT; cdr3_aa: CASSYRQVDLLKEYF
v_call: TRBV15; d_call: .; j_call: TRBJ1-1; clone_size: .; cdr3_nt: TGTGCCACCAGCAAAGACCGGAACACTGAAGCTTTCTTT; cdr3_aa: CATSKDRNTEAFF
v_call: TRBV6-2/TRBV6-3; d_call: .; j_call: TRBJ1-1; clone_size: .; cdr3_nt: TGTGCCAGCAGTAGACAGGCTGAAGCTTTCTTT; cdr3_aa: CASSRQAEAFF
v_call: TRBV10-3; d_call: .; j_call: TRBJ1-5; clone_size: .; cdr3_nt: TGTGCCATCAGCTCTAACAGTCAGCCCCAGCATTTT; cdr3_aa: CAISSNSQPQHF
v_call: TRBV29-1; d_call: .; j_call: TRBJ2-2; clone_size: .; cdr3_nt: TGCAGCGTTGAAGATCGAGGAACCGGGGAGCTGTTTTTT; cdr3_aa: CSVEDRGTGELFF
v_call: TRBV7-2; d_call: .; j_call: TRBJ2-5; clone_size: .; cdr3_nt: TGTGCCAGCAGCTTAGACCCGGGAGCAAAGGAAGAGACCCAGTACTTC; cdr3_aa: CASSLDPGAKEETQYF
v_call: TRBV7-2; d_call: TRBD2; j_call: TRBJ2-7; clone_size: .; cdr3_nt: TGTGCCAGCACCTTAGCGTGGCGGGAGGGTTCCTACGAGCAGTACTTC; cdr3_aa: CASTLAWREGSYEQYF
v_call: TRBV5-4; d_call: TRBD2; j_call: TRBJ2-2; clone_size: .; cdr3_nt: TGTGCCAGCAGCTCCTGGACTAGCGGGGTTAACACCGGGGAGCTGTTTTTT; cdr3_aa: CASSSWTSGVNTGELFF